These 5 T cell receptor beta chains share one sample of origin, sequenced in a study of monozygotic twins with inflammatory bowel disease. TCRdb re-called the 5' RACE reads; every CDR3 protein appears as one record, without DNA. Here the sample table reports about 200,000 distinct CDR3 sequences. The material sequenced was blood. Every receptor here comes from a human donor with ulcerative colitis or Crohn's disease, or a healthy co-twin of an affected twin (not recorded which).

The gene calls are TRBV25-1 and TRBJ1-2; no DNA is available, so the TRBD1 call from TCRdb remains unchecked. This CDR3 is 16 amino acids long. In germline, CDR1 is MGHDK, CDR2 SYGVNS. This chain's CDR3 is CASSDSWTAQSYGYTF.

V is TRBV30 and J is TRBJ1-2; TCRdb designates TRBD1, a call that cannot be tested without DNA. The CDR3 extends over 13 amino acids. CDR1 is GTSNPN and CDR2 is SVGIG in the germline V gene (reference sequence). The CDR3 here is CACPGQGVNGYTF.

The CDR3 is CASSIEERGSTQYF. V usage is TRBV19 and J usage is TRBJ2-3; TCRdb lists TRBD1, though no DNA is available to test this call. Germline values: CDR1 LNHDA, CDR2 SQIVND (reference sequence). The length of the CDR3 is 14 residues.

The chain couples TRBV12-3 or TRBV12-4 to TRBJ2-2; TCRdb's D call, TRBD1, is unchecked because there is no DNA. This CDR3 is 18 amino acids long. The CDR3 here is CASSDPAPGTGNTGELFF.

V and J are TRBV20-1 and TRBJ2-7. The CDR3 extends over 13 amino acids. Germline V lookup: CDR1 DFQATT, CDR2 SNEGSKA (reference sequence). The CDR3: CSAATGSSYEQYF.